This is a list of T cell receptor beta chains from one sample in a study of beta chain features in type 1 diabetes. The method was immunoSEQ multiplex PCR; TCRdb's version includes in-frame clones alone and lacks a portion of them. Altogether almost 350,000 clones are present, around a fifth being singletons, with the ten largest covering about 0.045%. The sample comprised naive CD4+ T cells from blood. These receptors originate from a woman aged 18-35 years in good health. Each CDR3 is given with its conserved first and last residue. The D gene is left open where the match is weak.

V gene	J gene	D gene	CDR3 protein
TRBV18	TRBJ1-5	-	CASSPGLNQPQHF
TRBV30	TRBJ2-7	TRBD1	CAWRTGGAYEQYF
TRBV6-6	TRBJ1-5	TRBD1	CASSPRTTGIGQPQHF
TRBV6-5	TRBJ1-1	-	CASSYSTRRARAFF
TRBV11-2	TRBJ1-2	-	CASSRPGGSTNYGYTF
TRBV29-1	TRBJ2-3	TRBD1	CSGDWGQGQDTQYF
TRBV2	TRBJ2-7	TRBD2	CASRAGLAGPYEQYF
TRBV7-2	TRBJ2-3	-	CASSFHRDTQYF
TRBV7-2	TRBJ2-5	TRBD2	CASSSQRTSGGETQYF
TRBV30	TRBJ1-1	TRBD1	CAWRAGTGNTEAFF
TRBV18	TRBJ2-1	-	CASSPPTSSYNEQFF
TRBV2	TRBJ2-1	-	CASTDSSYNEQFF
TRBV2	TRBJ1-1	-	CATARAGNTEAFF
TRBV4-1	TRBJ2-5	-	CASSHRDKETQYF
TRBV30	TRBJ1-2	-	CAWSPLGPRGYGYTF
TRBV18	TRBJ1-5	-	CASSPGGAGQPQHF
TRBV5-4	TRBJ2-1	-	CASSSGLGTGSHEQFF
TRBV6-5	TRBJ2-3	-	CASSYGVASTDTQYF
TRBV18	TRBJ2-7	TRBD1	CASSGGQGSYEQYF
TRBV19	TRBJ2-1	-	CASTVRGSSYNEQFF
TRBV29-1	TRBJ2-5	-	CSVEIALFYQETQYF
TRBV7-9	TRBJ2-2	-	CASSLLRVNTGELFF
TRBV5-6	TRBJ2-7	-	CASSRASYEQYF
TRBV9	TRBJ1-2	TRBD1	CASSAHGRGRGFGYTF
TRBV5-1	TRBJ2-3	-	CASNRLGAADTQYF
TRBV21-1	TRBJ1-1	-	CASSLMGLGATEAFF
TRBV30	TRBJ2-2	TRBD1	CAWRPIRDRGPGELFF
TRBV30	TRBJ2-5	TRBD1	CALQGNQETQYF
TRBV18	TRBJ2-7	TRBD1	CASSTGISYEQYF
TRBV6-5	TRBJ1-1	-	CASSYSRGANEAFF
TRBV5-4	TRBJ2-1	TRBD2	CASSPGLAGYNEQFF
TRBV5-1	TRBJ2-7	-	CASSFAYEQYF
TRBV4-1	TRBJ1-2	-	CASTRDGGTRYGYTF
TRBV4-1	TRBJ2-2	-	CATPPDREDTGELFF
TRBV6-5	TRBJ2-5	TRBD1	CASSYSRQGETQYF
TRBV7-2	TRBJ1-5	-	CASSPRPDQPQHF
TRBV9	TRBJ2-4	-	CASSVDELNIQYF
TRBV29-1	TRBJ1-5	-	CSVGLGVSQPQHF
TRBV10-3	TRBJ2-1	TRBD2	CAISDRTSGRINEQFF
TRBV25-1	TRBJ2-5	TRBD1	CASTSGTGVETQYF
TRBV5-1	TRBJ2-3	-	CASSFREVTDTQYF
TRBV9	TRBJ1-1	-	CASSGHPNTEAFF
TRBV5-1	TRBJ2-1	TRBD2	CASSWNPTSGSYGEQFF
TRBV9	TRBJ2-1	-	CASSVARAPSSYNEQFF
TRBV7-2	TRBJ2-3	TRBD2	CASSLKEGGGAWTNTQYF
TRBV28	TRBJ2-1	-	CASSPYNEQFF
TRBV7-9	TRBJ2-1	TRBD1	CASSRDRSSYNEQFF